This T cell receptor beta chain emerged from a study of regulatory and conventional T cells in RAG deficiency. Repertoires were generated with immunoSEQ multiplex PCR, while TCRdb's copy carries only in-frame clones and drops some. The table records about 30,000 clones, around 96% of them present only once. About this clone: The antigen remains undetermined.

Conventional CD4+ T cells were sorted from blood as CD25-low CD127-high cells. Per the germline V gene, CDR1 is SGHAT and CDR2 is FQNNGV. This CDR3 has 14 amino acids. V was pared by 5 bases and J by 4 bases, with 4 bases of the junction left unmatched. General study points: RAG-deficient patients showed markedly lower Shannon entropy and higher Simpson indices than control T-cell subsets. Other subsets showed around 10-fold reductions, but Treg unique TCR beta sequences fell roughly 90-fold in these patients. Omenn patients showed >90% Treg-Tconv overlap and shorter CDR3 lengths. Sorted Omenn CD25-high CD127-low cells may not be bona fide Tregs.

These data were also filed under a second study, of regulatory T cells. That study reports: The PCR used 52 TRBV and 13 TRBJ primers.

The sequence was obtained from a human donor in good health. The V call is TRBV11-2, the J call TRBJ1-4, with TRBD1 matching 7 bases. The sample was CD25- CD4+ T cells sorted from blood. CDR3 nucleotide sequence: TGTGCCAGCAGCCGGGGACAGCTTAATGAAAAACTGTTTTTT. It yields the protein CASSRGQLNEKLFF. Complete variable domain (other parts from reference TRBV11-2 and TRBJ1-4): EAGVAQSPRYKIIEKRQSVAFWCNPISGHATLYWYQQILGQGPKLLIQFQNNGVVDDSQLPKDRFSAERLKGVDSTLKIQPAKLEDSAVYLCASSRGQLNEKLFFGSGTQLSVL.